This note documents a single TCR beta chain sequence. At one end the junction does not follow the germline gene, possibly because of a read error. There are 16 residues in the CDR3. CDR1 MGHRA and CDR2 YSYEKL come from the germline V gene. The sample belongs to a study of CD8 T cells in ankylosing spondylitis. Using its own MiXCR run on the 5' RACE reads, TCRdb lists one record per CDR3 protein. The table records about 240,000 distinct CDR3 sequences, around 9.2% of them present only once. The receptor comes from a male donor with ankylosing spondylitis or in good health (not recorded which). Sequenced input: blood, either unsorted or a sorted T cell fraction (not recorded which). V and J are TRBV4-1 and TRBJ2-3, with 7 nucleotides matching TRBD2. CDR3 sequence reads: CASSQDRGVGTDAQYF. CDR3 bases: TGCGCCAGCAGCCAAGATCGGGGGGTAGGCACAGATGCGCAGTATTTT.